This TCR beta chain emerged from a study of CD8 T cells in ankylosing spondylitis. Overall study findings and caveats: A motif of eight or nine highly homologous TCR beta variants was seen as apparently characteristic of ankylosing spondylitis blood.

TCRdb called the 5' RACE reads again in MiXCR, with one record for every CDR3 protein. Of about 540,000 distinct CDR3 sequences listed, about 13% are singletons. This clonotype has only a few counts. What it binds is unknown. In germline, CDR1 is SGHTA, CDR2 FQGNSA. The CDR3 is 14 residues long. Trimming left V 1 base short and J 5 bases short, with 8 bases between. The rearrangement links TRBV7-2 to TRBJ2-2; D perhaps matches TRBD1 (6 bases). What was sequenced was blood, either unsorted or a sorted T cell fraction (not recorded which). The TCR was taken from a male donor with ankylosing spondylitis. The CDR3 loop reads CASSLVTGTGELFF. CDR3 bases: TGTGCCAGCAGCTTAGTAACAGGGACCGGGGAGCTGTTTTTT.